This T cell receptor (beta chain) was recorded in a study of a mutant IDH1 vaccine in newly diagnosed glioma. Described time point: week 23, last vaccination. Each vaccine dose was 300 ug of mutant IDH1 20-mer peptide, with topical imiquimod. The table lists this clone with a few counts. Antigen: not known. Assay used: immunoSEQ multiplex PCR; TCRdb lists only in-frame clones, some missing. The profile shows roughly 70,000 clones, approximately 84% of them singletons. In germline, CDR1 is SGHTA, CDR2 FQGNSA. CDR3 size: 12 residues. V lost 1 base and J lost 6, with 4 bases in between. The chain has TRBV7-2 and TRBJ1-5, with D unclear. This sequence originates from a man aged 18 to 30 with glioma. The sample in question was PBMCs, obtained from a glioma patient whose treatment included an IDH1 peptide vaccine. CDR3 amino acids: CASSLGGQPQHF. CDR3 bases: TGTGCCAGCAGCTTAGGGGGTCAGCCCCAGCATTTT. The whole variable domain, remainder taken from reference TRBV7-2 and TRBJ1-5, is GAGVSQSPSNKVTEKGKDVELRCDPISGHTALYWYRQSLGQGLEFLIYFQGNSAPDKSGLPSDRFSAERTGGSVSTLTIQRTQQEDSAVYLCASSLGGQPQHFGDGTRLSIL.